The 4 T cell receptor beta chains given below trace back to one sample, sequenced in a study of blood T cells in healthy people across ages. The authors ran a second PCR of about 6 to 11 cycles using a sample-barcoded 5' primer and a J-beta primer mix. MiXCR was run by TCRdb on the 5' RACE reads, yielding one entry per CDR3 protein. Found here are hundreds of thousands of distinct CDR3 sequences, nearly 60% of them singletons; the top ten hold about 20%. The sample was blood. These TCRs come from a man aged 25-40 years in good health.

This sequence joins TRBV13 and TRBJ2-7; tentatively, D is TRBD2 (5 bases). V was pared by 5 bases and J by 7 bases, with 24 bases between. The germline V gene encodes CDR1 PRHDT and CDR2 FYEKMQ (reference sequence). CDR3 size: 16 residues. CDR3 nucleotides: TGTGCCAGCAGCCTTACCCGTCTAGCCAGGCTCAATGAGCAGTACTTC. It codes for CASSLTRLARLNEQYF.

This clonotype has just a few counts. J is TRBJ2-5 and V is TRBV20-1; 8 bases align to TRBD2. This CDR3 contains 12 residues. Losses at the gene ends were 6 bases for V and 4 bases for J; bases not matched to a gene: 4. Germline V CDR1 and CDR2: DFQATT, SNEGSKA (reference sequence). The CDR3 loop reads CSAPRGGETQYF. The CDR3 bases are TGCAGTGCCCCTCGGGGGGGAGAGACCCAGTACTTC.

The V call is TRBV9, the J call TRBJ1-2, with D perhaps matching TRBD1 (6 bases). The germline CDR1 and CDR2 sequences are SGDLS and YYNGEE. This CDR3 comprises 15 residues. V shed 0 bases and J shed 4 bases, with 13 bases lying between them. Written as DNA, the CDR3 is TGTGCCAGCAGCGTAGGTCTGGGGGCTGTCTATGGCTACACCTTC. Residues: CASSVGLGAVYGYTF.

The chain recombines TRBV4-2 with TRBJ2-3; 9 bases agree with TRBD2. The length of the CDR3 is 17 residues. The trim removed 1 base at V and 5 bases at J, leaving 10 bases unmatched. Per germline, CDR1 LGHNA and CDR2 YNFKEQ. CDR3 protein: CASSQGVSGSGIDTQYF. The CDR3 DNA follows: TGTGCCAGCAGCCAAGGAGTTAGCGGGAGTGGGATAGATACGCAGTATTTT.